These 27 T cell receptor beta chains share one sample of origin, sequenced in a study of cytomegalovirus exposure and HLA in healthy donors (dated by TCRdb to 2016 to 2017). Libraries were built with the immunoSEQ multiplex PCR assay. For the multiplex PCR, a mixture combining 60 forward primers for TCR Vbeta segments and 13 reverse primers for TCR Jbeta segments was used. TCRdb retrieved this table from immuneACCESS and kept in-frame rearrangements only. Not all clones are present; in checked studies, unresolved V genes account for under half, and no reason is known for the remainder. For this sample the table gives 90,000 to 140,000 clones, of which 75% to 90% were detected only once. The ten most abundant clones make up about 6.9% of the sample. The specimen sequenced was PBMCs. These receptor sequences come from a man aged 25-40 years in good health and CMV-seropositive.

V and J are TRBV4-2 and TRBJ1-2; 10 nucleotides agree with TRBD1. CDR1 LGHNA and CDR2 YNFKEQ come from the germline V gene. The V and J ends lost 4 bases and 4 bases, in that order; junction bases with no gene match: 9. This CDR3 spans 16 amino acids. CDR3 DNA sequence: TGTGCCAGCAGCCCACCGGGACAGGGGAGCGCCTATGGCTACACCTTC. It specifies CASSPPGQGSAYGYTF.

CDR3 amino acids: CASRAFSGGIHTDTQYF. In DNA, the CDR3 is TGTGCCAGCAGGGCATTTAGCGGGGGGATACACACAGATACGCAGTATTTT. J is TRBJ2-3 and V is TRBV2, with TRBD2 identical over 10 bases. The germline gives CDR1 SNHLY, CDR2 FYNNEI. After removal of 6 bases from V and 2 bases from J, the junction contained 11 bases not matched to a gene. The CDR3 runs 17 residues. The variable domain in full, with the rest retrieved from reference TRBV2 and TRBJ2-3, is EPEVTQTPSHQVTQMGQEVILRCVPISNHLYFYWYRQILGQKVEFLVSFYNNEISEKSEIFDDQFSVERPDGSNFTLKIRSTKLEDSAMYFCASRAFSGGIHTDTQYFGPGTRLTVL.

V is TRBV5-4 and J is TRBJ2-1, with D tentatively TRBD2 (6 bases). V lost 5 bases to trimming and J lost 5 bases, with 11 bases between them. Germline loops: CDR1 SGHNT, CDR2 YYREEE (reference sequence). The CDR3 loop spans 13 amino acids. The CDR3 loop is CASREGSNNEQFF. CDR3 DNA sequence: TGTGCCAGCAGGGAGGGATCTAACAATGAGCAGTTCTTC.

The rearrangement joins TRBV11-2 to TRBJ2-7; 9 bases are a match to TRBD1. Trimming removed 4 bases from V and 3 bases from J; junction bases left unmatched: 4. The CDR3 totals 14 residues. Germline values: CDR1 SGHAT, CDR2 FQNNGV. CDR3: CASSSPGQGYEQYF. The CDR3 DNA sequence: TGTGCCAGCAGCTCGCCGGGACAGGGCTACGAGCAGTACTTC. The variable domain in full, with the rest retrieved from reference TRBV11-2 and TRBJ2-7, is EAGVAQSPRYKIIEKRQSVAFWCNPISGHATLYWYQQILGQGPKLLIQFQNNGVVDDSQLPKDRFSAERLKGVDSTLKIQPAKLEDSAVYLCASSSPGQGYEQYFGPGTRLTVT.

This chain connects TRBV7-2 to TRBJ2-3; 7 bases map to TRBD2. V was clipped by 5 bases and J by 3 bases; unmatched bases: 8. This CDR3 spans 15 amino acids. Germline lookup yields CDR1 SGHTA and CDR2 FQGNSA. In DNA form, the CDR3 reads TGTGCCAGCAGCCCCTTCGGACTAGAGACAGATACGCAGTATTTT. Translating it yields CASSPFGLETDTQYF.

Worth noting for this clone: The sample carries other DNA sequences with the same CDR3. The CDR3 sequence is CASSGQQNQPQHF. CDR3 DNA: TGTGCCAGCAGCGGACAACAGAATCAGCCCCAGCATTTT. This rearrangement joins TRBV6-5 to TRBJ1-5; tentative D call: TRBD1 (5 bases). V lost 6 bases and J 4 bases, leaving 10 bases between the germline ends. The CDR3 extends over 13 amino acids. Germline V gene data show CDR1 as MNHEY and CDR2 as SVGAGI.

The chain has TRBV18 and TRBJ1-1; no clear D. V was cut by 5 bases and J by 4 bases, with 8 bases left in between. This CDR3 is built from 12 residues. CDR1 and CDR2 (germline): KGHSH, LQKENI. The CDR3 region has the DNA TGTGCCAGCTCATCGAGGGTCACTGAAGCTTTCTTT. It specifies CASSSRVTEAFF.

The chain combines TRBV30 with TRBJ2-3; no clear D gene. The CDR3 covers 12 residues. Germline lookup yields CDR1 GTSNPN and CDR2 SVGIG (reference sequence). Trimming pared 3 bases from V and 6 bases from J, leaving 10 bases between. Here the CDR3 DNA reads TGTGCCTGGAGACAGAACAGCGATACGCAGTATTTT. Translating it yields CAWRQNSDTQYF.

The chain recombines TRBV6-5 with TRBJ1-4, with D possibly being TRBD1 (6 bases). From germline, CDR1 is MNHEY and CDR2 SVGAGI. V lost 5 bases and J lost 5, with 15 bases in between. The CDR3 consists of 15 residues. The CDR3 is CASSGLTGPNEKLFF. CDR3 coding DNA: TGTGCCAGCAGTGGGCTTACAGGGCCGAATGAAAAACTGTTTTTT.

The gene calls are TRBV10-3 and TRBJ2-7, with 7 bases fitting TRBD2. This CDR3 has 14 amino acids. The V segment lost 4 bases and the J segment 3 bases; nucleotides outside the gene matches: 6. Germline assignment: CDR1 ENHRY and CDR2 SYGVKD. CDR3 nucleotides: TGTGCCATCAGTGCGCCGGCGGGGGACTACGAGCAGTACTTC. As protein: CAISAPAGDYEQYF.

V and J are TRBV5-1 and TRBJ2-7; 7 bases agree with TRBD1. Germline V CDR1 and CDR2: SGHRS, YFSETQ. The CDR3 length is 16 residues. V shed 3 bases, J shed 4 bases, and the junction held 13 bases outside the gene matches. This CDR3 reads CASSSSPQGKLYEQYF. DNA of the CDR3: TGCGCCAGCAGCTCCTCCCCACAGGGGAAACTTTACGAGCAGTACTTC.

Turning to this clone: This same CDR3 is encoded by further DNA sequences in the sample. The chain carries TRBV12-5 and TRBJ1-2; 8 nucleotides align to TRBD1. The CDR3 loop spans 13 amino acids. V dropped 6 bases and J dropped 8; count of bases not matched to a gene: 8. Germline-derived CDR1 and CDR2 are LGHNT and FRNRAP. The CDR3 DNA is TGTGCTAGTGGCCACGGACAGGGCGGCGGCTACACCTTC. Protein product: CASGHGQGGGYTF. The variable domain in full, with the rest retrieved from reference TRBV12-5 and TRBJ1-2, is DARVTQTPRHKVTEMGQEVTMRCQPILGHNTVFWYRQTMMQGLELLAYFRNRAPLDDSGMPKDRFSAEMPDATLATLKIQPSEPRDSAVYFCASGHGQGGGYTFGSGTRLTVV.

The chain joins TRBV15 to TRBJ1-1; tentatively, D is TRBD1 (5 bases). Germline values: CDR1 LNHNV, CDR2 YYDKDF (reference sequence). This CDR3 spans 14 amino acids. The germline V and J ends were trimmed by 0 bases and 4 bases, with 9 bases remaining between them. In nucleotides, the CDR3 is TGTGCCACCAGCAGAGATCGGGGGGGCACTGAAGCTTTCTTT. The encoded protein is CATSRDRGGTEAFF. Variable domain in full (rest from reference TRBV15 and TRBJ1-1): DAMVIQNPRYQVTQFGKPVTLSCSQTLNHNVMYWYQQKSSQAPKLLFHYYDKDFNNEADTPDNFQSRRPNTSFCFLDIRSPGLGDTAMYLCATSRDRGGTEAFFGQGTRLTVV.

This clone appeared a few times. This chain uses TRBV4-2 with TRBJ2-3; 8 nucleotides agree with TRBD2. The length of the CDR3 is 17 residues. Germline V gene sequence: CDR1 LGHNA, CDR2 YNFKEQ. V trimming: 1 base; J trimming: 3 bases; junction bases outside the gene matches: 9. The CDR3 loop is CASSQGMTGGPTDTQYF. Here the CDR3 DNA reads TGTGCCAGCAGCCAAGGTATGACGGGGGGGCCGACAGATACGCAGTATTTT.

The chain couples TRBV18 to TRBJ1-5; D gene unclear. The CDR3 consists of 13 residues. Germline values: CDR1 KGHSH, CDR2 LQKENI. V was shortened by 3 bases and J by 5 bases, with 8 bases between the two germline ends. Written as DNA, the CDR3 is TGTGCCAGCTCACCGGCCTCTTATCAGCCCCAGCATTTT. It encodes CASSPASYQPQHF.

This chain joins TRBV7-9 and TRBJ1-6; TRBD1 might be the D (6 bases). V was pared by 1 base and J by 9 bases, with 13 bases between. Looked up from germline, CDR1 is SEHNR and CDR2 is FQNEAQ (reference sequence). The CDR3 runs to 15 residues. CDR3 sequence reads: CASSLGAGEASPLHF. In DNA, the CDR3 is TGTGCCAGCAGCTTAGGGGCAGGGGAAGCTTCACCCCTCCACTTT.

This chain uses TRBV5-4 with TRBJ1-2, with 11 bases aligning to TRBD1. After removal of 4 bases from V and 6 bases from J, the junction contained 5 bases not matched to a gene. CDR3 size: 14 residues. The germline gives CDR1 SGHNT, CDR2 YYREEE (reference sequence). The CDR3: CASSAGQGGNGYTF. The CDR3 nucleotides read TGTGCCAGCAGCGCGGGACAGGGGGGCAATGGCTACACCTTC.

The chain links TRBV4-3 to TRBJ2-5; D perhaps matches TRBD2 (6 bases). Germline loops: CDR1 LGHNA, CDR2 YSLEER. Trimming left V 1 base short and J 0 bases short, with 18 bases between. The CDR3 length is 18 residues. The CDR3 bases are TGCGCCAGCAGCCAAGGACGGGGCGGGGCTATGTACCAAGAGACCCAGTACTTC. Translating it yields CASSQGRGGAMYQETQYF.

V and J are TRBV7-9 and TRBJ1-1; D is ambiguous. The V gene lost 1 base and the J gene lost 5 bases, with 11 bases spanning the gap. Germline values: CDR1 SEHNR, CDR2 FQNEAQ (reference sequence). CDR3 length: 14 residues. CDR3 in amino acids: CASSLVTVETEAFF. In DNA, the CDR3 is TGTGCCAGCAGCTTAGTAACGGTTGAAACTGAAGCTTTCTTT.

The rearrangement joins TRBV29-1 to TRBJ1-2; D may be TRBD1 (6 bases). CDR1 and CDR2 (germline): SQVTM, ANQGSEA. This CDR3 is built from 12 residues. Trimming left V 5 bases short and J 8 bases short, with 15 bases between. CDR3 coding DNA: TGCAGCGTTCTCAGGGGAGCGGAAGGCTACACCTTC. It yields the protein CSVLRGAEGYTF.

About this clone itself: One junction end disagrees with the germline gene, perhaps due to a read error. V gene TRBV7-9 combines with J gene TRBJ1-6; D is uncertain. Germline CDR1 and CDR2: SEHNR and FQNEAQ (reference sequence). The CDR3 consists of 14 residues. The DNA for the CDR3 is TGTGCCAGCAGCTTGGAGGGTCAGAATTCACCCTTCCACTTT. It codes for CASSLEGQNSPFHF.

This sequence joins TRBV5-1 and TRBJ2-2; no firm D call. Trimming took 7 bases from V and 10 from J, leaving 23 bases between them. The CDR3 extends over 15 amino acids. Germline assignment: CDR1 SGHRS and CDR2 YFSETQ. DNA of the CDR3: TGCGCCAGCCGATCCCCGGAGACTCCCCAGACGGAGCTGTTTTTT. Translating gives CASRSPETPQTELFF.

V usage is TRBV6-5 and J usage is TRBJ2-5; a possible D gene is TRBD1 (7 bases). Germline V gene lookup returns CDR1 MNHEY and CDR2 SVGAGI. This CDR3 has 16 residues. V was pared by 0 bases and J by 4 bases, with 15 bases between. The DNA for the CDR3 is TGTGCCAGCAGTTACTCCCGGCCAGGGGGGTCAGAGACCCAGTACTTC. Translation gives CASSYSRPGGSETQYF.

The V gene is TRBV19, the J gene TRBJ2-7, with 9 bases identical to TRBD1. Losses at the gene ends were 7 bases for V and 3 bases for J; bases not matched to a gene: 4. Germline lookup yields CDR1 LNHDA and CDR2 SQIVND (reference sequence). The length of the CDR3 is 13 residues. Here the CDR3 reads CASTGTGNYEQYF. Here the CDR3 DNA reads TGTGCCAGTACCGGGACAGGGAACTACGAGCAGTACTTC.

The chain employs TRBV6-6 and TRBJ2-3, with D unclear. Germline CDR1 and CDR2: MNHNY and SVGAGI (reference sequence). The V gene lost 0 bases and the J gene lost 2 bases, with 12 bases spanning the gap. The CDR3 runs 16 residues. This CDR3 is CASSYSPLPLTDTQYF. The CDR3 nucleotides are TGTGCCAGCAGTTACTCACCTCTACCCCTCACAGATACGCAGTATTTT.

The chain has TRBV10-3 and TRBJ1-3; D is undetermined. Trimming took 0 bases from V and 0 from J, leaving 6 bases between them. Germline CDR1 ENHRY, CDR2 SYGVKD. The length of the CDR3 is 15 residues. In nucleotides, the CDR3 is TGTGCCATCAGTGAGTCGGGCTCCTCTGGAAACACCATATATTTT. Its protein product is CAISESGSSGNTIYF.

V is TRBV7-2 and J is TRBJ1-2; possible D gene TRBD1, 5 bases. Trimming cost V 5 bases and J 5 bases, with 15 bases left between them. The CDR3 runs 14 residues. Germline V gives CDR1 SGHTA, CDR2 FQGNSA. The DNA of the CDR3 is TGTGCCAGCAGCCGCGCCGGGACTGCTTATGGCTACACCTTC. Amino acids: CASSRAGTAYGYTF.